This T cell receptor beta chain came from a study of OX40 agonist ivuxolimab in advanced cancers. Study overall: The study enrolled dose-escalation patients with hepatocellular carcinoma, melanoma, renal cell or head and neck cancer. Allowance was made for prior anti-PD-1, anti-PD-L1 or anti-CTLA-4 therapy, and roughly 40% had some.

Germline CDR1 and CDR2: MGHRA and YSYEKL. The V and J ends lost 1 base and 0 bases respectively, with 9 bases between them. The CDR3 spans 15 residues. Findings and caveats of the study: In a subset of nonresponders, normalized T-cell clonal expansion was also low. Antigens targeted by the expanded peripheral T cells were not determined.

Data came from immunoSEQ multiplex PCR; TCRdb stores just in-frame clones and leaves some out. The profile shows around 62,000 clones, more than 75% of them singletons. On this clone itself: The antigen remains unidentified.

Sequencing was performed on CD4+ or CD8+ T cells sorted from blood, taken in a trial of the OX40 agonist ivuxolimab. This sequence originates from an adult with an advanced solid tumor such as melanoma, head and neck, liver or kidney cancer. This chain uses TRBV4-1 with TRBJ1-1; D gene uncertain. CDR3 DNA sequence: TGCGCCAGCAGCCAAGGGGCCTCCATGAACACTGAAGCTTTCTTT. Translating it yields CASSQGASMNTEAFF.